This TCR beta chain comes out of a study of control samples from healthy donors and cancer patients. TCRdb keeps only in-frame clones here, not all; method: immunoSEQ multiplex PCR. The sample gives approximately 45,000 clones, less than 95% of which show up once; roughly 20% is in the top ten. With 4 bases removed from V and 1 base from J, the gap between germline ends came to 17 bases. Germline CDR1 is SEHNR and CDR2 is FQNEAQ (reference sequence). The CDR3 length is 17 residues. The receptor comes from a woman aged 40 to 50 with head and neck cancer. The chain couples TRBV7-9 to TRBJ1-5, with D possibly being TRBD1 (5 bases). What was sequenced was PBMCs. The CDR3 protein is CASSSGDGTGSNQPQHF. The CDR3 region has the DNA TGTGCCAGCAGCTCCGGGGACGGAACCGGGAGCAATCAGCCCCAGCATTTT.